Sequencing of this T cell receptor beta chain was carried out in a study of metastatic and nonmetastatic thyroid tumors. Study-wide background: It was across blood and tumor or nodule tissue from malignant and benign thyroid patients that repertoires were compared. Broader study findings: According to reports, the diversity of TCR beta was significantly higher in malignant thyroid tumors than in benign nodules, and this held in both blood and tumor samples.

All patients were treatment-naive before thyroid surgery. This clone has only a few counts. Its antigen is as yet unknown. A much larger clone is a single base away; this may be a read error. This sample also contains other DNA sequences that code for the same CDR3. Trimming removed 7 bases at V and 5 bases at J, with 9 bases between. Germline V gene sequence: CDR1 SNHLY, CDR2 FYNNEI. The CDR3 has 12 residues. TCRdb re-called the PCR reads through MiXCR. The data hold roughly 93,000 clones, with roughly 12% observed a single time. This sequence originates from a female donor with papillary thyroid cancer or a benign thyroid nodule (not recorded which). Some clones in this sample may be carry-over from other donors' samples. Material: blood. The rearrangement uses TRBV2 and TRBJ2-1; D is undetermined. CDR3 nucleotides: TGTGCCAGCACTGTTCCGGACAATGAGCAGTTCTTC. This encodes CASTVPDNEQFF.